This paragraph covers one TCR beta chain sequence. The antigen is unknown. The sample belongs to a study of Ad26.COV2.S vaccination and SARS-CoV-2 variants. CDR1 is SGDLS, CDR2 YYNGEE, per germline. V was trimmed by 4 bases and J by 3 bases, leaving 8 bases between them. This CDR3 has 13 amino acids. Some clones are missing from TCRdb's copy, which holds only in-frame ones; the method was immunoSEQ multiplex PCR. The repertoire includes over 110,000 clones, 86% of them detected once, and around 5% sits in the top ten. General observations from the study: It was vaccine recipients, not placebo recipients, who had the higher spike-specific TCR breadth. The TCR breadth and depth analyses may have understated or missed part of the total T cell responses. There was reportedly substantial breadth in spike-specific CD8+ and CD4+ T cell responses after vaccination.

The sequencing used peripheral blood, collected after recovery from COVID-19. The genes are TRBV9 and TRBJ2-1, with a tentative D call TRBD1 (6 bases). This TCR was recovered from a human donor who had recovered from COVID-19. This CDR3 reads CASSMTGYNEQFF. The DNA of the CDR3 is TGTGCCAGCAGCATGACAGGCTACAATGAGCAGTTCTTC.